The sequence of this T cell receptor (beta chain) was determined in a study of brain T cells in children with intractable seizures. General observations from the study: HCMV serostatus was not known, and viral specificity came from CDR3 similarity only.

Libraries were prepared by immunoSEQ multiplex PCR; TCRdb keeps only in-frame clonotypes and omits some of them. Among 80,000 or so clones, under 95% were seen once, and the ten largest hold less than 2%. Points on this clone: Its target is unknown.

This receptor was obtained from a boy under two years old with tuberous sclerosis and intractable seizures. The sample consisted of peripheral blood, taken at surgery.

CDR3 DNA: TGCAGTGCTAGACCTGAAGAGACCCAGTACTTC. It yields the protein CSARPEETQYF. The chain uses TRBV20-1 and TRBJ2-5; D uncertain. V was trimmed by 2 bases and J by 3 bases, leaving 4 bases between them. Germline-derived CDR1 and CDR2 are DFQATT and SNEGSKA (reference sequence). This CDR3 comprises 11 residues.